The 9 T cell receptor beta chains below all came from one sample that was sequenced in a study of glioma-infiltrating T cells after dendritic cell vaccination. Only in-frame clones appear in the TCRdb table, and some are missing; sequencing was by immunoSEQ multiplex PCR. Seen here are 80,000 to 95,000 clones, 85% observed once, and the top ten hold around 3.2%. The sample here was blood, taken before dendritic cell vaccination. These receptor sequences come from a human donor with glioblastoma.

There are a few counts of this clone. This rearrangement joins TRBV27 to TRBJ1-4, with a weak D call TRBD1 (6 bases). This CDR3 has 17 amino acids. Per the germline V gene, CDR1 is MNHEY and CDR2 is SMNVEV (reference sequence). V was trimmed by 0 bases and J by 11 bases, leaving 22 bases between them. The CDR3 sequence is CASSLSGGGNGYPKLFF. The DNA of the CDR3 is TGTGCCAGCAGTTTATCGGGAGGGGGTAATGGCTATCCGAAACTGTTTTTT. The entire variable domain, with the rest obtained from reference TRBV27 and TRBJ1-4, is as follows: EAQVTQNPRYLITVTGKKLTVTCSQNMNHEYMSWYRQDPGLGLRQIYYSMNVEVTDKGDVPEGYKVSRKEKRNFPLILESPSPNQTSLYFCASSLSGGGNGYPKLFFGSGTQLSVL.

As regards this clone: At one boundary the junction diverges from the germline segment, which might be a read error. The chain has TRBV7-7 and TRBJ2-7; the match to TRBD1 covers 12 bases. The germline CDR1 and CDR2 sequences are SSHAT and FNYEAQ (reference sequence). The CDR3 has 14 amino acids. CDR3 loop: CASSPGQGAVEQYF. CDR3 DNA: TGTGCTAGCAGCCCGGGACAGGGGGCGGTCGAGCAGTACTTC.

The chain employs TRBV19 and TRBJ1-2, with D perhaps matching TRBD1 (5 bases). Germline V gives CDR1 LNHDA, CDR2 SQIVND (reference sequence). The ends were cut back, 5 bases at V and 5 bases at J, with 12 bases in the middle. The CDR3 is 13 residues long. DNA for the CDR3: TGTGCCAGTAGTCCCCAGGGAAAGTATGGCTACACCTTC. Amino acids: CASSPQGKYGYTF.

The chain joins TRBV9 to TRBJ2-3; the match to TRBD2 covers 12 bases. J lost 6 bases, V lost 3 bases, and 2 bases had no gene match. The germline gives CDR1 SGDLS, CDR2 YYNGEE. The CDR3 has 14 amino acids. Here the CDR3 reads CASSDGLAGDTQYF. CDR3 DNA sequence: TGTGCCAGCAGCGACGGACTAGCGGGGGATACGCAGTATTTT.

The chain uses TRBV11-2 and TRBJ2-5; D remains unclear. The germline CDR1 and CDR2 sequences are SGHAT and FQNNGV. The CDR3 extends over 12 amino acids. Trimming pared 2 bases from V and 2 bases from J, leaving 3 bases between. The CDR3: CASSLHQETQYF. The CDR3 DNA reads as TGTGCCAGCAGCTTACATCAAGAGACCCAGTACTTC.

This chain joins TRBV14 and TRBJ1-2; 8 nucleotides agree with TRBD1. V lost 1 base and J lost 8; bases outside the gene matches: 6. There are 14 residues in the CDR3. Germline lookup yields CDR1 SGHDN and CDR2 FVKESK. The CDR3 coding sequence is TGTGCCAGCAGCCAAGCCGACAGGGGCCGAGGCTACACCTTC. Translated: CASSQADRGRGYTF.

In this sample, this clone turned up many times. V and J are TRBV7-9 and TRBJ1-2, with a tentative D call TRBD1 (5 bases). CDR3 length equals 13 residues. Per germline, CDR1 SEHNR and CDR2 FQNEAQ (reference sequence). Deletions cut 5 bases from V and 8 bases from J, with 15 bases between. This CDR3 reads CASSGGGEEGYTF. CDR3 bases: TGTGCCAGCAGCGGGGGGGGTGAGGAGGGCTACACCTTC.

The V call is TRBV2, the J call TRBJ1-5, with a possible D match to TRBD1 (6 bases). Trimming left V 0 bases short and J 2 bases short, with 11 bases between. This CDR3 is built from 16 residues. Germline-derived CDR1 and CDR2 are SNHLY and FYNNEI. The CDR3 region has the DNA TGTGCCAGCAGTGAAGCATACAGGGTGGGCAATCAGCCCCAGCATTTT. Protein: CASSEAYRVGNQPQHF.

The chain has TRBV28 and TRBJ1-1, with D possibly matching TRBD1 (5 bases). Germline CDR1 reads MDHEN; CDR2 reads SYDVKM. Deletions cut 7 bases from V and 5 bases from J, with 14 bases between. This CDR3 has 13 residues. The CDR3 protein is CASIGLGVTEAFF. The CDR3 DNA reads TGTGCCAGCATCGGGTTAGGGGTTACTGAAGCTTTCTTT.